This T cell receptor (beta chain) was sequenced during a study of cytomegalovirus exposure and HLA in healthy donors. General observations from the study: Across donors, presence/absence analyses took sequencing depth to be roughly uniform. One variant, a missense change in DCLRE1C, was linked in a later analysis to TCR beta V- and J-gene trimming.

Germline CDR1 MNHNS, CDR2 SASEGT. The ends lost 7 bases at V and 3 bases at J; junction bases unmatched: 5. This CDR3 has 14 residues. With regard to this clone: Its antigen is not known.

Amplification used 60 Vbeta primers and 13 Jbeta primers. Clones were sequenced by immunoSEQ multiplex PCR, and TCRdb holds only the in-frame ones, with some missing. This sample has around 150,000 clones, with around 84% found just once. The sequence came from a man in his late teens or twenties in good health and CMV-seronegative. Sequenced sample: PBMCs. The V gene is TRBV6-1, the J gene TRBJ1-1; TRBD1 matches 10 bases. CDR3 amino acids: CASILDRGYTEAFF. The CDR3 coding sequence is TGTGCCAGCATCCTGGACAGGGGGTACACTGAAGCTTTCTTT.